The clone carrying this T cell receptor beta chain is categorized as medium-sized. What it recognizes is unknown. V dropped 7 bases and J dropped 4 bases, with 20 bases sitting between them. This CDR3 has 15 amino acids. Germline-derived CDR1 and CDR2 are SGDLS and YYNGEE. These data come from a study of OX40 agonist ivuxolimab in advanced cancers. TCRdb's copy holds only in-frame clones and misses some; the assay was immunoSEQ multiplex PCR. Of tens of thousands of clones listed, 80% to 85% are singletons. Whole-study findings and limits: The antigen specificity of the peripheral T cells (those that were expanded) was not determined. Compared with CD4+, CD8+ T cells on average had more expanded clones.

This rearrangement joins TRBV9 to TRBJ1-1; a possible D gene is TRBD1 (5 bases). This sequence originates from an adult with an advanced solid tumor such as melanoma, head and neck, liver or kidney cancer. The sample here was CD4+ or CD8+ T cells sorted from blood, taken in a trial of the OX40 agonist ivuxolimab. CDR3 nucleotide sequence: TGTGCCAGCGGAATAAGCAGGGAGAAGCGCACTGAAGCTTTCTTT. Its translation is CASGISREKRTEAFF. Full variable domain (rest looked up from reference TRBV9 and TRBJ1-1): DSGVTQTPKHLITATGQRVTLRCSPRSGDLSVYWYQQSLDQGLQFLIQYYNGEERAKGNILERFSAQQFPDLHSELNLSSLELGDSALYFCASGISREKRTEAFFGQGTRLTVV.